This T cell receptor beta chain was profiled in a study of beta chain features in type 1 diabetes. Notes on this clone: What it binds is not known.

The V and J ends lost 4 bases and 3 bases respectively, with 16 bases between them. This CDR3 is built from 15 residues. Per the germline V gene, CDR1 is SGHDT and CDR2 is YYEEEE. What was sequenced were expressed TCRB transcripts, since all of the isolated RNA had been reverse transcribed. Produced via immunoSEQ multiplex PCR; TCRdb's table is partial and in-frame only. The sample contains around 400,000 clones, less than 15% of which appear only once. Points from the study as a whole: Shorter TCRB CDR3s, moderately but significantly so, were found in Type 1 diabetes patients in all four CD4+ subsets. Patients' naive, central memory and Treg TCRB repertoires seemed closer to one another than those of healthy donors.

The sequencing input was naive CD4+ T cells from blood. This chain joins TRBV5-6 and TRBJ2-5; possibly TRBD2 for D (5 bases). This TCR came from a young woman in good health. The CDR3 nucleotides read TGTGCCAGCAGCGGAGAGTGGAGGATGAAAGAGACCCAGTACTTC. Its protein product is CASSGEWRMKETQYF.